The 5 T cell receptor beta chains reported below all come from one sample, sequenced in a study of T cell clones after liver transplantation. TCRdb's copy holds only in-frame clones and misses some; the assay was immunoSEQ multiplex PCR. The table has roughly 15,000 clones, approximately 77% seen once. Sequenced material: CD8+ T cells from blood, taken around 50 months after liver transplant. The receptor set was obtained from a human patient who received a liver transplant. Some T cells may be provided by the graft donor.

This clone was detected once. This chain links TRBV4-1 with TRBJ1-1, with TRBD1 as a possible D gene (5 bases). V lost 4 bases and J lost 4, with 22 bases in between. CDR1 MGHRA and CDR2 YSYEKL come from the germline V gene. The CDR3 is made up of 17 amino acids. This chain's CDR3 is CASSPSGTGMRGTEAFF. CDR3 nucleotides: TGCGCCAGCAGCCCAAGCGGGACGGGAATGCGCGGCACTGAAGCTTTCTTT.

The chain employs TRBV10-3 and TRBJ2-1; 11 bases match TRBD1. The CDR3 covers 12 residues. Trimming removed 9 bases from V and 8 bases from J; junction bases left unmatched: 3. Germline CDR1 is ENHRY and CDR2 is SYGVKD. Written as DNA, the CDR3 is TGTGCCATTCCGGGACAGGGGGATGAGCAGTTCTTC. Protein product: CAIPGQGDEQFF.

This chain connects TRBV14 to TRBJ1-2, with a weak D call TRBD1 (5 bases). The CDR3 contains 16 residues. The ends were cut back, 2 bases at V and 6 bases at J, with 19 bases in the middle. CDR1 and CDR2 from the germline V gene are SGHDN and FVKESK. The CDR3 sequence is CASSQSYQGVGNGYTF. In DNA form, the CDR3 reads TGTGCCAGCAGCCAAAGCTATCAGGGAGTGGGAAATGGCTACACCTTC.

By share, this clone counts as medium-sized. The rearrangement joins TRBV27 to TRBJ1-6, with TRBD1 matching 8 bases. Germline loops: CDR1 MNHEY, CDR2 SMNVEV (reference sequence). This CDR3 is 14 amino acids long. Germline trimming cut 6 bases from V and 10 bases from J; bases unmatched to any gene: 8. As DNA, the CDR3 is TGTGCCAGCAGCAGGACAGGGCTAAGGTCACCCCTCCACTTT. This gives the protein CASSRTGLRSPLHF.

The chain uses TRBV27 and TRBJ2-2; 12 bases agree with TRBD1. Germline trimming cut 3 bases from V and 4 bases from J; bases unmatched to any gene: 3. This CDR3 has 16 amino acids. Germline V gene data show CDR1 as MNHEY and CDR2 as SMNVEV (reference sequence). The CDR3 DNA sequence: TGTGCCAGCAGTTTGGCGGGACAGGGGGCCACCGGGGAGCTGTTTTTT. This gives the protein CASSLAGQGATGELFF.